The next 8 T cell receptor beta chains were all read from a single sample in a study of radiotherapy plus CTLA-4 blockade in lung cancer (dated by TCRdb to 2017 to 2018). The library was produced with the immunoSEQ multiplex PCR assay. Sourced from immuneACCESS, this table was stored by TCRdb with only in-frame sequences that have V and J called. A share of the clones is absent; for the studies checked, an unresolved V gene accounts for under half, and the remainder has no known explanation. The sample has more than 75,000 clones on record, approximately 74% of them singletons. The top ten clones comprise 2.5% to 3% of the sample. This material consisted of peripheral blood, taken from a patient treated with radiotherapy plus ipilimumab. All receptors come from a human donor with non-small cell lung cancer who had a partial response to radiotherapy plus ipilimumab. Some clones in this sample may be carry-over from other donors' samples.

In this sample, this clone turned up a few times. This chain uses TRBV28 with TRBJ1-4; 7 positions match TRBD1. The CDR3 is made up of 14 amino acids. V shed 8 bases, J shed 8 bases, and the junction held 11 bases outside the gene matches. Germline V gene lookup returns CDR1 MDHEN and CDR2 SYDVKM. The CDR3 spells CASGYTGVFEKLFF. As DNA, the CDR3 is TGTGCCAGCGGCTATACAGGGGTCTTCGAAAAACTGTTTTTT. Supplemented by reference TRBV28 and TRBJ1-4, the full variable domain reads DVKVTQSSRYLVKRTGEKVFLECVQDMDHENMFWYRQDPGLGLRLIYFSYDVKMKEKGDIPEGYSVSREKKERFSLILESASTNQTSMYLCASGYTGVFEKLFFGSGTQLSVL.

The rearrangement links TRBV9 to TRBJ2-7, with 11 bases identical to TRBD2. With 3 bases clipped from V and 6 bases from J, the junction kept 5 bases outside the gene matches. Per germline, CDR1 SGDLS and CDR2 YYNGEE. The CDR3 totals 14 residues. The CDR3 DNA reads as TGTGCCAGCAGCGCCTCTAGCGGGAGGACCGAGCAGTACTTC. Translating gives CASSASSGRTEQYF.

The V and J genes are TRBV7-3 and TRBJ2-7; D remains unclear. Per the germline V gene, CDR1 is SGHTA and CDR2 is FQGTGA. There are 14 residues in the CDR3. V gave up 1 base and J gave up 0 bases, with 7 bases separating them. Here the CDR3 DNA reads TGTGCCAGCAGCTTAAGTTCTAACTCCTACGAGCAGTACTTC. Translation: CASSLSSNSYEQYF.

CDR3: CASSRQWPVTGELFF. CDR3 bases: TGCGCCAGCAGCCGACAGTGGCCGGTGACCGGGGAGCTGTTTTTT. J is TRBJ2-2 and V is TRBV4-3; a possible D gene is TRBD1 (5 bases). V was shortened by 4 bases and J by 5 bases, with 14 bases between the two germline ends. Germline V gives CDR1 LGHNA, CDR2 YSLEER. The CDR3 contains 15 residues.

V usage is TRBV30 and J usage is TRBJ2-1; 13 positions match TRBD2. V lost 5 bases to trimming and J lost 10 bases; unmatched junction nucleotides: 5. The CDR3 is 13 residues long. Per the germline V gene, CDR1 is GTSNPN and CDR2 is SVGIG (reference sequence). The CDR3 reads CAWGLAGVREQFF. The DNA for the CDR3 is TGTGCCTGGGGACTAGCGGGAGTAAGGGAGCAGTTCTTC.

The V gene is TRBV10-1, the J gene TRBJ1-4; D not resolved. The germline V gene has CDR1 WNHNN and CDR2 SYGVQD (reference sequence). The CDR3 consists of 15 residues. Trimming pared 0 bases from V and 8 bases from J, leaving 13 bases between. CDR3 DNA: TGCGCCAGCAGTGAGTCGGGAGGCTCACTCGAAAAACTGTTTTTT. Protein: CASSESGGSLEKLFF.

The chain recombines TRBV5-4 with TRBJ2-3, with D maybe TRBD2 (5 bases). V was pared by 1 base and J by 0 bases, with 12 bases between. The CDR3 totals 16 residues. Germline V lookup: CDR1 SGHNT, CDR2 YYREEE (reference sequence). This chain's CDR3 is CASSLSGSLSTDTQYF. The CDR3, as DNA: TGTGCCAGCAGCTTGTCGGGGTCCCTTAGCACAGATACGCAGTATTTT.

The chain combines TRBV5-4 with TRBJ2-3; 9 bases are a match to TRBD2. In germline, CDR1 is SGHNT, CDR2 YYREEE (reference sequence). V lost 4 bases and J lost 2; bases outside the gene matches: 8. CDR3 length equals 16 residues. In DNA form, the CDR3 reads TGTGCCAGCAGCCTAGCGGGGCCGACAACCACAGATACGCAGTATTTT. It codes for CASSLAGPTTTDTQYF.